One and the same sample provided the 29 T cell receptor beta chains below, sequenced in a study of cytomegalovirus exposure and HLA in healthy donors (dated by TCRdb to about 2017). Library construction relied on the immunoSEQ multiplex PCR assay. The table comes from immuneACCESS by way of TCRdb, which keeps in-frame sequences with V and J called. Part of the clones is missing from these tables; in studies checked, under half for an unresolved V gene and the rest for unknown reasons. Across this sample there are about 180,000 clones, with 85% seen only once. Jointly, the top ten make up 15% to 20% of the sample. Sequencing was done on a sample of PBMCs. The receptors were gathered from a man younger than 35 in good health and CMV-seropositive.

In DNA form, the CDR3 reads TGTGCCAGCAGGACTCCGACTACTAACTATGGCTACACCTTC. This codes for CASRTPTTNYGYTF. V is TRBV28 and J is TRBJ1-2; D is uncertain. The CDR3 has 14 amino acids. Trimming removed 6 bases from V and 0 bases from J, with 11 bases in between. Looked up from germline, CDR1 is MDHEN and CDR2 is SYDVKM.

Ten or more counts support this clone. The chain employs TRBV7-9 and TRBJ1-1; a possible D gene is TRBD1 (5 bases). This CDR3 has 12 amino acids. Trimming removed 6 bases at V and 6 bases at J, with 11 bases between. CDR1 is SEHNR, CDR2 FQNEAQ, per germline (reference sequence). Here the CDR3 DNA reads TGTGCCAGCAGGGGGCGGGGAGCTGAAGCTTTCTTT. Translating gives CASRGRGAEAFF.

This clone was seen once. The chain carries TRBV9 and TRBJ2-5; D gene uncertain. The CDR3 is made up of 13 amino acids. Trimming left V 3 bases short and J 3 bases short, with 9 bases between. Germline loops: CDR1 SGDLS, CDR2 YYNGEE. CDR3 in DNA: TGTGCCAGCAGCGAGTCCTATGAAGAGACCCAGTACTTC. This codes for CASSESYEETQYF.

V and J are TRBV28 and TRBJ2-2, with 7 positions matching TRBD1. This CDR3 is built from 15 residues. The germline CDR1 and CDR2 sequences are MDHEN and SYDVKM. The V and J ends lost 4 bases and 5 bases, in that order; junction bases with no gene match: 7. As DNA, the CDR3 is TGTGCCAGCAGTTCGGGACAGCTCACGACCGGGGAGCTGTTTTTT. This sequence encodes CASSSGQLTTGELFF.

This clone has just a few counts. The V and J genes are TRBV28 and TRBJ1-1; D uncertain. The CDR3 sequence is 14 residues long. Germline CDR1 and CDR2: MDHEN and SYDVKM. Trimming took 6 bases from V and 1 from J, leaving 12 bases between them. The CDR3 coding sequence is TGTGCCAGCAGCCGACCAGGCTGGAACACTGAAGCTTTCTTT. Amino acid sequence: CASSRPGWNTEAFF.

The V and J genes are TRBV30 and TRBJ2-3; a weak D match, TRBD1 (6 bases). There are 14 residues in the CDR3. The germline V gene has CDR1 GTSNPN and CDR2 SVGIG (reference sequence). Trimming shortened V by 0 bases and J by 3 bases, and 10 bases separated the two germline ends. The DNA for the CDR3 is TGTGCCTGGAGTGTAGGCAGGGGTACAGATACGCAGTATTTT. Its translation is CAWSVGRGTDTQYF.

The chain recombines TRBV11-3 with TRBJ2-1, with 8 bases identical to TRBD2. Germline CDR1 reads SGHNT; CDR2 reads YENEEA. V trimming: 1 base; J trimming: 1 base; junction bases outside the gene matches: 6. The CDR3 totals 17 residues. CDR3 DNA: TGTGCCAGCAGCTTAGTCTGGCTAGCGGGTTCCTACAATGAGCAGTTCTTC. Translating it yields CASSLVWLAGSYNEQFF. Full variable domain (remainder filled in from reference TRBV11-3 and TRBJ2-1): EAGVVQSPRYKIIEKKQPVAFWCNPISGHNTLYWYLQNLGQGPELLIRYENEEAVDDSQLPKDRFSAERLKGVDSTLKIQPAELGDSAVYLCASSLVWLAGSYNEQFFGPGTRLTVL.

The chain uses TRBV5-1 and TRBJ2-5; D possibly corresponds to TRBD1 (6 bases). The ends were cut back, 7 bases at V and 3 bases at J, with 13 bases in the middle. Per germline, CDR1 SGHRS and CDR2 YFSETQ. CDR3 length: 13 amino acids. The CDR3 here is CASGTGPEETQYF. CDR3 sequence (DNA): TGCGCCAGCGGAACAGGGCCCGAAGAGACCCAGTACTTC. The full variable domain, in which reference TRBV5-1 and TRBJ2-5 provide the parts outside the CDR3, is KAGVTQTPRYLIKTRGQQVTLSCSPISGHRSVSWYQQTPGQGLQFLFEYFSETQRNKGNFPGRFSGRQFSNSRSEMNVSTLELGDSALYLCASGTGPEETQYFGPGTRLLVL.

The chain is built from TRBV7-2 and TRBJ2-1; TRBD1 matches at 8 bases. The V gene's germline CDR1 is SGHTA and CDR2 FQGNSA. V was clipped by 4 bases and J by 0 bases; unmatched bases: 2. This CDR3 has 15 amino acids. The CDR3 DNA is TGTGCCAGCAGCTACGACAGGGGCTCCTACAATGAGCAGTTCTTC. Its protein is CASSYDRGSYNEQFF.

Only one count was recorded for this clone. The chain joins TRBV5-1 to TRBJ1-5; no clear D gene. The germline CDR1 and CDR2 sequences are SGHRS and YFSETQ. The length of the CDR3 is 15 residues. The V end lost 1 base, the J end lost 5 bases, and 13 bases lay between the germline ends. Here the CDR3 reads CASSLRQAGDQPQHF. CDR3 DNA sequence: TGCGCCAGCAGCTTGCGGCAGGCCGGCGATCAGCCCCAGCATTTT.

The sample holds a few counts of this clone. The gene calls are TRBV27 and TRBJ2-3; 10 nucleotides match TRBD2. Trimming took 8 bases from V and 2 from J; bases not matched to a gene: 10. CDR1 and CDR2 (germline): MNHEY, SMNVEV (reference sequence). This CDR3 has 16 residues. CDR3 coding DNA: TGTGCCAGCGCCAACTTAGCGGGGGGATTCACAGATACGCAGTATTTT. This encodes CASANLAGGFTDTQYF.

Written as DNA, the CDR3 is TGTGCCAGCAGTGCGGGACAGTTTAATGAAAAACTGTTTTTT. Its translation is CASSAGQFNEKLFF. The J gene is TRBJ1-4, the V gene TRBV2; 7 bases match TRBD1. The CDR3 contains 14 residues. CDR1 and CDR2 (germline): SNHLY, FYNNEI. V lost 4 bases to trimming and J lost 4 bases; unmatched junction nucleotides: 3.

V is TRBV9 and J is TRBJ2-7; the D gene is possibly TRBD2 (6 bases). The germline gives CDR1 SGDLS, CDR2 YYNGEE. CDR3 length: 14 residues. Trimming pared 0 bases from V and 2 bases from J, leaving 9 bases between. CDR3 sequence: CASSVGSGPYEQYF. The DNA for the CDR3 is TGTGCCAGCAGCGTAGGTAGCGGACCCTACGAGCAGTACTTC.

V gene TRBV27 combines with J gene TRBJ2-7; 8 positions agree with TRBD2. There are 17 residues in the CDR3. CDR1 MNHEY and CDR2 SMNVEV come from the germline V gene (reference sequence). V trimming: 5 bases; J trimming: 2 bases; junction bases outside the gene matches: 14. Here the CDR3 reads CASSDLSGIGTTYEQYF. The CDR3 DNA sequence: TGTGCCAGCAGTGACCTTAGCGGGATCGGTACTACCTACGAGCAGTACTTC.

This clone has more than one count but fewer than ten. The chain links TRBV30 to TRBJ1-6, with a weak D call TRBD1 (5 bases). CDR1 and CDR2 from the germline V gene are GTSNPN and SVGIG (reference sequence). The V end lost 0 bases, the J end lost 6 bases, and 12 bases lay between the germline ends. This CDR3 region has 15 residues. The CDR3 region has the DNA TGTGCCTGGAGTGTACGGGGGGGTACTAATTCACCCCTCCACTTT. Translation gives CAWSVRGGTNSPLHF.

This chain uses TRBV20-1 with TRBJ2-7; D is unresolved. Deletions cut 0 bases from V and 4 bases from J, with 4 bases between. Germline loops: CDR1 DFQATT, CDR2 SNEGSKA (reference sequence). CDR3 length: 11 amino acids. In DNA form, the CDR3 reads TGCAGTGCTAGAGATAATTACGAGCAGTACTTC. Residues: CSARDNYEQYF.

This clone came up once. CDR3 coding DNA: TGCGCCAGCAGCTTGGGGGCAGTCCCTAACACTGAAGCTTTCTTT. The encoded protein is CASSLGAVPNTEAFF. The gene calls are TRBV5-1 and TRBJ1-1; D is ambiguous. The CDR3 consists of 15 residues. Trimming removed 0 bases from V and 2 bases from J, with 11 bases in between. Germline V CDR1 and CDR2: SGHRS, YFSETQ.

Only one count was recorded for this clone. This chain uses TRBV11-3 with TRBJ2-2; 10 bases line up with TRBD2. CDR3 size: 16 residues. Germline CDR1 is SGHNT and CDR2 is YENEEA. V shed 7 bases and J 2 bases; nucleotides not matched to a gene: 7. The CDR3 sequence is CASKSTSGVNTGELFF. DNA of the CDR3: TGTGCCAGCAAATCTACTAGCGGGGTAAACACCGGGGAGCTGTTTTTT.

The chain uses TRBV5-1 and TRBJ1-3; D ambiguous. The V gene lost 4 bases and the J gene lost 1 base, with 12 bases spanning the gap. The CDR3 covers 15 residues. Germline loops: CDR1 SGHRS, CDR2 YFSETQ. Written as DNA, the CDR3 is TGCGCCAGCAGCCTCGGGTCCCCGTCTGGAAACACCATATATTTT. Its protein product is CASSLGSPSGNTIYF.

The chain has TRBV5-1 and TRBJ2-7, with a tentative D call TRBD2 (6 bases). V lost 4 bases, J lost 0 bases, and 14 bases lay in between. CDR1 is SGHRS and CDR2 is YFSETQ in the germline V gene. The CDR3 extends over 15 amino acids. In DNA form, the CDR3 reads TGCGCCAGCAGCCCGGGGGACGATAGCTCCTACGAGCAGTACTTC. It is translated as CASSPGDDSSYEQYF. Based on the CDR3 plus reference TRBV5-1 and TRBJ2-7, the full variable domain is KAGVTQTPRYLIKTRGQQVTLSCSPISGHRSVSWYQQTPGQGLQFLFEYFSETQRNKGNFPGRFSGRQFSNSRSEMNVSTLELGDSALYLCASSPGDDSSYEQYFGPGTRLTVT.

The chain recombines TRBV5-6 with TRBJ1-2; 8 bases fit TRBD1. The junction had 6 bases not matched to a gene; V was cut back by 2 bases and J by 0 bases. This CDR3 has 16 residues. CDR1 SGHDT and CDR2 YYEEEE come from the germline V gene. In DNA form, the CDR3 reads TGTGCCAGCAGCTTTCCCCAGGGGGCCGCTAACTATGGCTACACCTTC. It translates to CASSFPQGAANYGYTF.

The gene calls are TRBV6-5 and TRBJ2-1; D is uncertain. V dropped 0 bases and J dropped 3 bases, with 6 bases sitting between them. CDR3 size: 14 residues. Germline V gives CDR1 MNHEY, CDR2 SVGAGI. CDR3 DNA: TGTGCCAGCAGTTACTCGGGCCACTACAATGAGCAGTTCTTC. This codes for CASSYSGHYNEQFF.

The chain has TRBV7-5 and TRBJ2-7; the table's D call of TRBD2 was not tested on the DNA. TRBV7-5 is listed as a pseudogene. This CDR3 region has 16 residues. DNA for the CDR3: TGTGCCAGAAGCTTAGCGGGGACTTCTTCCTTCTACGAGCAGTACTTC. Protein product: CARSLAGTSSFYEQYF.

The chain employs TRBV30 and TRBJ1-2; D call uncertain. This CDR3 spans 11 amino acids. V was trimmed by 1 base and J by 4 bases, leaving 4 bases between them. The germline gives CDR1 GTSNPN, CDR2 SVGIG (reference sequence). In nucleotides, the CDR3 is TGTGCCTGGAGTGCGGTCTATGGCTACACCTTC. Translating gives CAWSAVYGYTF.

The chain has TRBV5-1 and TRBJ2-7; D is possibly TRBD1 (5 bases). V was trimmed by 0 bases and J by 5 bases, leaving 18 bases between them. CDR1 and CDR2 (germline): SGHRS, YFSETQ. The CDR3 sequence is 16 residues long. This chain's CDR3 is CASSLEGRAEIDEQYF. The DNA for the CDR3 is TGCGCCAGCAGCTTGGAGGGCAGGGCGGAGATTGACGAGCAGTACTTC. The full variable domain, rest sourced from reference TRBV5-1 and TRBJ2-7, is KAGVTQTPRYLIKTRGQQVTLSCSPISGHRSVSWYQQTPGQGLQFLFEYFSETQRNKGNFPGRFSGRQFSNSRSEMNVSTLELGDSALYLCASSLEGRAEIDEQYFGPGTRLTVT.

This chain joins TRBV7-2 and TRBJ2-4, with 7 bases fitting TRBD1. Germline assignment: CDR1 SGHTA and CDR2 FQGNSA. CDR3 size: 16 residues. The ends lost 3 bases at V and 0 bases at J; junction bases unmatched: 5. The CDR3 nucleotides read TGTGCCAGCAGCTTGACAGGGATGAGAGCCAAAAACATTCAGTACTTC. This sequence encodes CASSLTGMRAKNIQYF.

The rearrangement joins TRBV9 to TRBJ1-2; 10 bases match TRBD1. Looked up from germline, CDR1 is SGDLS and CDR2 is YYNGEE. The CDR3 has 17 amino acids. Trimming cost V 0 bases and J 8 bases; bases outside gene matches: 13. This CDR3 is CASSVEGTGALPAGYTF. The CDR3 DNA reads as TGTGCCAGCAGCGTAGAGGGGACAGGGGCCCTTCCTGCGGGCTACACCTTC.

V gene TRBV28 combines with J gene TRBJ1-5, with 9 bases lining up with TRBD1. This CDR3 comprises 14 residues. The germline V gene has CDR1 MDHEN and CDR2 SYDVKM. The ends lost 5 bases at V and 5 bases at J; junction bases unmatched: 4. The CDR3 is CASSANRGHQPQHF. CDR3 sequence (DNA): TGTGCCAGCAGTGCAAACAGGGGGCATCAGCCCCAGCATTTT.

The chain links TRBV6-6 to TRBJ1-2, with D possibly matching TRBD1 (6 bases). Germline CDR1 and CDR2: MNHNY and SVGAGI (reference sequence). The V and J ends lost 0 bases and 5 bases respectively, with 13 bases between them. The CDR3 extends over 15 amino acids. In DNA, the CDR3 is TGTGCCAGCAGTTACTCGGGGGAGGGGGAGTATGGCTACACCTTC. Translating gives CASSYSGEGEYGYTF.